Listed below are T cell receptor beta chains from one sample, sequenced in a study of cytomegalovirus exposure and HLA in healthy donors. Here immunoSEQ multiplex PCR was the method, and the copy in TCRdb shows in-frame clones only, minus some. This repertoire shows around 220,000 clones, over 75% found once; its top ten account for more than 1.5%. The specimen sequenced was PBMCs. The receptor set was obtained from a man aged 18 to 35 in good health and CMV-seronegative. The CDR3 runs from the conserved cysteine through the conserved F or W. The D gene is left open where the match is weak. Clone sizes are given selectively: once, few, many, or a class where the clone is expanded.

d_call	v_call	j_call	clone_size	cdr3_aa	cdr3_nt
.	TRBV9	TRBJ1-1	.	CASSVASTGENTEAFF	TGTGCCAGCAGCGTAGCTTCGACAGGCGAGAACACTGAAGCTTTCTTT
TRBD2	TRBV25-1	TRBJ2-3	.	CASTLAGTDTQYF	TGTGCCAGCACTCTAGCGGGCACAGATACGCAGTATTTT
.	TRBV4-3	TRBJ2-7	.	CASSQVRGGPYEQYF	TGCGCCAGCAGCCAAGTTAGGGGAGGTCCCTACGAGCAGTACTTC
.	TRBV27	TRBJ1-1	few	CASRTDTGIGTEAFF	TGTGCCAGCAGAACCGATACAGGGATTGGCACTGAAGCTTTCTTT
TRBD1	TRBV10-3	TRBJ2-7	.	CAISETGTGSHEQYF	TGTGCCATCAGTGAGACCGGGACAGGGTCCCACGAGCAGTACTTC
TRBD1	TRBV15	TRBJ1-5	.	CATSTWTGEDQPQHF	TGTGCCACCAGCACCTGGACAGGGGAGGATCAGCCCCAGCATTTT
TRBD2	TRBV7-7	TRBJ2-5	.	CASSAGLAAQETQYF	TGTGCTAGCAGCGCGGGACTAGCGGCTCAAGAGACCCAGTACTTC
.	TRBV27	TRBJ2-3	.	CASSLGPKDTQYF	TGTGCCAGCAGTTTAGGGCCGAAAGATACGCAGTATTTT
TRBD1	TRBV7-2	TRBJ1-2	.	CASSLAGQIYGYTF	TGTGCCAGCAGCTTAGCGGGACAGATCTATGGCTACACCTTC
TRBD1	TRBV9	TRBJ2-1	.	CASSVGGQGDEQFF	TGTGCCAGCAGCGTTGGGGGACAGGGGGATGAGCAGTTCTTC
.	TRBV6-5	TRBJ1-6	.	CASREGSYNSPLHF	TGTGCCAGCAGAGAGGGATCCTATAATTCACCCCTCCACTTT
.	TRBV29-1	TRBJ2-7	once	CSVELRSGLLSYEQYF	TGCAGCGTTGAGCTCCGCAGCGGGCTTCTCTCCTACGAGCAGTACTTC
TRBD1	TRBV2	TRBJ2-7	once	CARGTGGFYEQYF	TGTGCCAGGGGAACAGGGGGCTTCTACGAGCAGTACTTC
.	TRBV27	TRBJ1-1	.	CASSLSPLIWTDPEAFF	TGTGCCAGCAGTTTATCGCCACTTATTTGGACAGACCCTGAAGCTTTCTTT
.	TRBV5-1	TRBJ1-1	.	CASSLERGFTEAFF	TGCGCCAGCAGCTTGGAACGAGGATTTACTGAAGCTTTCTTT
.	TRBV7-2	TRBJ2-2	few	CASSLAGRGNTGELFF	TGTGCCAGCAGCTTGGCGGGGCGAGGGAACACCGGGGAGCTGTTTTTT
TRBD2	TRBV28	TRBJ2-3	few	CASSRWGGADTQYF	TGTGCCAGCAGCCGATGGGGGGGAGCAGATACGCAGTATTTT
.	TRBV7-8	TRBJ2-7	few	CASSSMPTRGILSYEQYF	TGTGCCAGCAGCTCGATGCCTACCAGGGGAATCCTATCCTACGAGCAGTACTTC
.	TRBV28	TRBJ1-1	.	CASTSPDLTEAFF	TGTGCCAGCACCAGTCCCGATCTCACTGAAGCTTTCTTT
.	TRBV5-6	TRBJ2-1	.	CASSLGSYNEQFF	TGTGCCAGCAGCTTGGGGAGCTACAATGAGCAGTTCTTC
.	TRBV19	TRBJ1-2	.	CASSQSGQGGVYGYTF	TGTGCCAGTAGTCAGTCCGGACAAGGCGGAGTCTATGGCTACACCTTC
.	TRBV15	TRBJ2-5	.	CATSTNMVRETQYF	TGTGCCACCAGCACCAATATGGTGAGGGAGACCCAGTACTTC
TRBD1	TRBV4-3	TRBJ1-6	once	CASSQDGTDYNSPLHF	TGCGCCAGCAGCCAAGACGGGACAGACTATAATTCACCCCTCCACTTT
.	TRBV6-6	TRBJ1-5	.	CASSYLGRNDQPQHF	TGTGCCAGCAGTTACTTAGGGAGAAACGATCAGCCCCAGCATTTT
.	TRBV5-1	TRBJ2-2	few	CASSLTITGTNTGELFF	TGCGCCAGCAGCTTGACGATTACAGGAACGAACACCGGGGAGCTGTTTTTT
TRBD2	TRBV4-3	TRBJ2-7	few	CASSQDGTPSGLYEQYF	TGCGCCAGCAGCCAAGATGGAACGCCTAGCGGACTCTACGAGCAGTACTTC
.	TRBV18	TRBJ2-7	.	CASSRDKSYEQYF	TGTGCCAGCTCCCGGGACAAATCCTACGAGCAGTACTTC
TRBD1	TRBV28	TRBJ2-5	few	CASSPNRGRGTQYF	TGTGCCAGCAGTCCGAACAGGGGGCGAGGGACCCAGTACTTC
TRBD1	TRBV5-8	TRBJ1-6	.	CASSFDRGGNSPLHF	TGTGCCAGCAGCTTCGACAGGGGAGGCAATTCACCCCTCCACTTT
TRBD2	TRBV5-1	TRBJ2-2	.	CASSARTLAGGPGRTGELFF	TGCGCCAGCAGCGCAAGGACCCTAGCGGGAGGGCCGGGTAGGACCGGGGAGCTGTTTTTT
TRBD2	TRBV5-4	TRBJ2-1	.	CASSLAGGGNEQFF	TGTGCCAGCAGCTTGGCGGGAGGGGGCAATGAGCAGTTCTTC
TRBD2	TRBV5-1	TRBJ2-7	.	CASSLGLAVSQGSEQYF	TGCGCCAGCAGCTTGGGACTAGCGGTTAGTCAGGGAAGCGAGCAGTACTTC
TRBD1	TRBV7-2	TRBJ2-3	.	CASSPPWGTGSGDTQYF	TGTGCCAGCAGCCCCCCCTGGGGGACAGGGTCGGGAGATACGCAGTATTTT
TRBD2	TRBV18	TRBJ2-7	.	CASSPTRGGAYEQYF	TGTGCCAGCTCACCAACGCGGGGGGGGGCGTACGAGCAGTACTTC
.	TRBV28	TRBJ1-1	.	CASSLSRPRSNTEAFF	TGTGCCAGCAGTTTATCCCGCCCCCGGTCGAACACTGAAGCTTTCTTT